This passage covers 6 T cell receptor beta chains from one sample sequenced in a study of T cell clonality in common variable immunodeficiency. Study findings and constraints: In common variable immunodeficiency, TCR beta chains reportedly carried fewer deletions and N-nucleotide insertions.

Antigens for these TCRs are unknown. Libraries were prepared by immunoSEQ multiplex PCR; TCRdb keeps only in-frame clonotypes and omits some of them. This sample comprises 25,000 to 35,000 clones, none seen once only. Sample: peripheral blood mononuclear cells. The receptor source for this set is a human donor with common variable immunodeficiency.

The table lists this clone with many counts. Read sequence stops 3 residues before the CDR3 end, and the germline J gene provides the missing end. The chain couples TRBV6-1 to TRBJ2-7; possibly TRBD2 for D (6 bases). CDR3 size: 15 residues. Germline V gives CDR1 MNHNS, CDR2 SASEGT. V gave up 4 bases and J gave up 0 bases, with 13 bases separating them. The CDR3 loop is CASSVASALSYEQYF. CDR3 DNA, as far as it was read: TGTGCCAGCAGTGTGGCTAGCGCGCTCTCCTACGAG.

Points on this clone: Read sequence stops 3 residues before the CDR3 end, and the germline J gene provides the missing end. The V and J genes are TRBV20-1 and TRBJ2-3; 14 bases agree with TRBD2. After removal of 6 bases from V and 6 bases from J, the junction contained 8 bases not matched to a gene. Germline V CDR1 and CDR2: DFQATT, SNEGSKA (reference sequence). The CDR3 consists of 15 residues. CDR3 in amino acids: CSALGTSGSEDTQYF. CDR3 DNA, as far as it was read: TGCAGTGCCCTCGGGACTAGCGGGAGCGAGGATACG.

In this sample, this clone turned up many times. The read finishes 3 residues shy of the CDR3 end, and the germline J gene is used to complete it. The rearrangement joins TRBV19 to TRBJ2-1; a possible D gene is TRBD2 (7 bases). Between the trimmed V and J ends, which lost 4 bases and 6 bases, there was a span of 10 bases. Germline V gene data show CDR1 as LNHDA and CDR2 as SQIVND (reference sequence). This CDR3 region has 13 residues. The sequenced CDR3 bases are TGTGCCAGTAGTACGAGGGGGGGCAATGAG. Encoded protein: CASSTRGGNE. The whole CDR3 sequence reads CASSTRGGNEQFF.

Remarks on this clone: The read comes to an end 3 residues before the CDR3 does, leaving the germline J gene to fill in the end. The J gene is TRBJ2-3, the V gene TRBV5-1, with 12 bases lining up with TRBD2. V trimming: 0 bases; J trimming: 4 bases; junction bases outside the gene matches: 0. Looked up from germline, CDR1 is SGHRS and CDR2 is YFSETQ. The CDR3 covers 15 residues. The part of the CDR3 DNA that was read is TGCGCCAGCAGCTTGGGACTAGCGGGGGCAGATACG. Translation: CASSLGLAGADT. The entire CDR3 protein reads CASSLGLAGADTQYF.

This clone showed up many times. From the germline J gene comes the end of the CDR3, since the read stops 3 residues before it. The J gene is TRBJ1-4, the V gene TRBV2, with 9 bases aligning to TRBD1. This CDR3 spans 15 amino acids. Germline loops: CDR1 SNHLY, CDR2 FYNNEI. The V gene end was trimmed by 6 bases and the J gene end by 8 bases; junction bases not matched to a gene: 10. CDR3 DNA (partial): TGTGCCAGCAGGGAGGACAGGGGAAATCGCGAAAAA. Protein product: CASREDRGNREK. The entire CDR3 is CASREDRGNREKLFF.

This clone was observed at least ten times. The sequenced CDR3 bases are TGTGCCAGTAGTAACCCTTCCGGGACAGAGAACACTGAA. It is translated as CASSNPSGTENTE. The entire CDR3 sequence reads CASSNPSGTENTEAFF. This sequence joins TRBV19 and TRBJ1-1, with TRBD1 matching 7 bases. The read terminates 3 residues ahead of where the CDR3 ends, so the germline J gene completes it. V shed 4 bases, J shed 1 base, and the junction held 9 bases outside the gene matches. The CDR3 length is 16 residues. In germline, CDR1 is LNHDA, CDR2 SQIVND (reference sequence).